A single sample is the source of the 18 T cell receptor beta chains below, sequenced in a study of T cells after yellow fever vaccination. In TCRdb, the 5' RACE reads were re-called with MiXCR into one record per CDR3 protein. The sample shows about 320,000 distinct CDR3 sequences, roughly 10% of them seen only once. The sample was CD4+ T cells sorted from PBMCs, taken 45 days after the yellow fever booster vaccination. The receptor set was obtained from a man younger than 35 who received the YFV17D yellow fever vaccine.

This clonotype was picked up a small number of times. The chain couples TRBV20-1 to TRBJ1-6; 8 positions match TRBD1. Germline lookup yields CDR1 DFQATT and CDR2 SNEGSKA (reference sequence). The CDR3 totals 14 residues. V lost 1 base, J lost 4 bases, and 0 bases stayed unmatched. The CDR3 is CSARGTGYNSPLHF. CDR3 in DNA: TGCAGTGCTAGAGGGACAGGGTATAATTCACCCCTCCACTTT.

The rearrangement uses TRBV24-1 and TRBJ2-4, with 8 bases aligning to TRBD2. The CDR3 spans 13 residues. Losses at the gene ends were 10 bases for V and 8 bases for J; bases not matched to a gene: 9. The germline CDR1 and CDR2 sequences are KGHDR and SFDVKD. The CDR3 region has the DNA TGTGCCACGGCTGCCGGGGGGGCCGACATTCAGTACTTC. It encodes CATAAGGADIQYF.

This clonotype was seen more than once but under ten times. Written as DNA, the CDR3 is TGTGCCAGCAATAACCTCCACAATGAGCAGTTCTTC. Its protein product is CASNNLHNEQFF. The chain couples TRBV6-1 to TRBJ2-1; no definite D call. V was clipped by 7 bases and J by 5 bases, with 9 bases between them. The CDR3 is made up of 12 amino acids. CDR1 MNHNS and CDR2 SASEGT come from the germline V gene.

This clonotype was observed at least ten times. The chain uses TRBV5-1 and TRBJ2-5; D remains ambiguous. The CDR3 spans 11 residues. Germline V gene lookup returns CDR1 SGHRS and CDR2 YFSETQ. Deletions cut 5 bases from V and 7 bases from J, with 9 bases between. CDR3 sequence (DNA): TGCGCCAGCAGTTCAGAAATGACCCAGTACTTC. Translating gives CASSSEMTQYF.

The rearrangement joins TRBV15 to TRBJ2-3, with D hard to call. This CDR3 is built from 14 residues. Germline assignment: CDR1 LNHNV and CDR2 YYDKDF (reference sequence). Trimming stripped 0 bases from V and 5 bases from J, with 9 bases between. CDR3 in amino acids: CATSRDQGLDTQYF. CDR3 DNA sequence: TGTGCCACCAGCAGAGATCAAGGGTTAGATACGCAGTATTTT.

A few counts support this clonotype. V and J are TRBV7-2 and TRBJ1-6; D not resolved. CDR3 length: 15 amino acids. Germline CDR1 reads SGHTA; CDR2 reads FQGNSA. V shed 6 bases and J shed 10 bases, with 19 bases lying between them. The CDR3 is CASSPGSVVGSPLHF. The CDR3 region has the DNA TGTGCCAGCAGTCCGGGTTCGGTCGTGGGGTCACCCCTCCACTTT.

The chain couples TRBV18 to TRBJ2-3; possible D gene TRBD1, 6 bases. Germline V gene sequence: CDR1 KGHSH, CDR2 LQKENI. The CDR3 totals 13 residues. Trimming took off 6 bases at V and 3 bases at J, with 10 bases between the two ends. In DNA form, the CDR3 reads TGTGCCAGCTCCTACAGGGTAACAGATACGCAGTATTTT. Translating it yields CASSYRVTDTQYF.

This clonotype was found many times. J is TRBJ2-5 and V is TRBV28, with D possibly being TRBD1 (6 bases). CDR3 length: 18 residues. Looked up from germline, CDR1 is MDHEN and CDR2 is SYDVKM. The V and J ends lost 5 bases and 5 bases respectively, with 27 bases between them. Written as DNA, the CDR3 is TGTGCCAGCAGTCTTTGGGGACAATCAACCCGAGGGTGGGAGACCCAGTACTTC. Translating it yields CASSLWGQSTRGWETQYF.

This clonotype was seen ten or more times. This chain links TRBV5-1 with TRBJ2-3, with 7 positions matching TRBD2. The CDR3 length is 16 residues. V lost 0 bases to trimming and J lost 3 bases; unmatched junction nucleotides: 7. Germline V CDR1 and CDR2: SGHRS, YFSETQ. The CDR3 DNA reads TGCGCCAGCAGCTTGGAACAGCGGGGTGGGACAGATACGCAGTATTTT. Its protein is CASSLEQRGGTDTQYF.

V gene TRBV3-2 combines with J gene TRBJ1-1; the table's D call, TRBD1, has no DNA check behind it. TRBV3-2 is labeled a pseudogene. This CDR3 is built from 15 residues. CDR3 sequence: CASSQVRQGFTEAFF. CDR3 nucleotide sequence: TGTGCCAGCAGCCAAGTCCGACAGGGCTTCACTGAAGCTTTCTTT.

CDR3 protein: CASSRSWTASTGYTF. The CDR3 nucleotides read TGTGCCAGCAGCCGCTCTTGGACAGCCAGCACTGGCTACACCTTC. This sequence joins TRBV14 and TRBJ1-2, with a possible D match to TRBD1 (6 bases). This CDR3 contains 15 residues. V was trimmed by 4 bases and J by 7 bases, leaving 19 bases between them. Germline values: CDR1 SGHDN, CDR2 FVKESK. The variable domain in full, completed from reference TRBV14 and TRBJ1-2, reads EAGVTQFPSHSVIEKGQTVTLRCDPISGHDNLYWYRRVMGKEIKFLLHFVKESKQDESGMPNNRFLAERTGGTYSTLKVQPAELEDSGVYFCASSRSWTASTGYTFGSGTRLTVV.

This clonotype has only a few counts. J is TRBJ2-5 and V is TRBV24-1, with 9 bases matching TRBD2. The CDR3 length is 13 residues. In germline, CDR1 is KGHDR, CDR2 SFDVKD. Losses at the gene ends were 12 bases for V and 5 bases for J; bases not matched to a gene: 9. In DNA, the CDR3 is TGTGCCGCCGGGACTAGCCCCTCGGAGACCCAGTACTTC. This encodes CAAGTSPSETQYF.

This clonotype appeared many times. The chain employs TRBV20-1 and TRBJ2-7, with unresolved D. V gave up 3 bases and J gave up 3 bases, with 12 bases separating them. The CDR3 has 13 residues. CDR1 DFQATT and CDR2 SNEGSKA come from the germline V gene (reference sequence). CDR3 bases: TGCAGTGCTAGTAAAGGGCGCGGCTACGAGCAGTACTTC. It specifies CSASKGRGYEQYF.

This clonotype was seen many times. A read error may account for a junction end that differs from germline. This chain's CDR3 is CASSLGTEAFF. For the CDR3, the DNA is TGCGCCAGCAGCTTGGGCACTGAAGCTTTCTTT. The gene calls are TRBV6-2 or TRBV6-3 and TRBJ1-1; no reliable D call. Germline loops: CDR1 MNHEY, CDR2 SVGEGT. The CDR3 contains 11 residues.

The rearrangement joins TRBV2 to TRBJ2-5; no clear D. The germline gives CDR1 SNHLY, CDR2 FYNNEI. Trimming removed 7 bases at V and 5 bases at J, with 8 bases between. The CDR3 is made up of 11 amino acids. Here the CDR3 DNA reads TGTGCCAGCAACCCCTATGAGACCCAGTACTTC. It codes for CASNPYETQYF. The entire variable domain, with the rest obtained from reference TRBV2 and TRBJ2-5, is as follows: EPEVTQTPSHQVTQMGQEVILRCVPISNHLYFYWYRQILGQKVEFLVSFYNNEISEKSEIFDDQFSVERPDGSNFTLKIRSTKLEDSAMYFCASNPYETQYFGPGTRLLVL.

This clonotype was seen many times. The chain links TRBV10-3 to TRBJ2-7; 10 nucleotides line up with TRBD2. V gave up 4 bases and J gave up 4 bases; unmatched junction bases: 7. The CDR3 has 15 residues. In germline, CDR1 is ENHRY, CDR2 SYGVKD. CDR3 sequence reads: CAISAGSGGTYEQYF. The CDR3 nucleotides read TGTGCCATCAGTGCGGGTAGCGGGGGGACGTACGAGCAGTACTTC.

This rearrangement joins TRBV5-1 to TRBJ2-5; 8 bases are shared with TRBD2. Germline V gene lookup returns CDR1 SGHRS and CDR2 YFSETQ. The CDR3 extends over 15 amino acids. With 2 bases clipped from V and 1 base from J, the junction kept 4 bases outside the gene matches. The CDR3 here is CASSFGGAIQETQYF. The CDR3 DNA follows: TGCGCCAGCAGCTTCGGGGGGGCGATCCAAGAGACCCAGTACTTC.

The chain employs TRBV20-1 and TRBJ1-3; D is unclear. V lost 0 bases and J lost 0, with 9 bases in between. CDR1 DFQATT and CDR2 SNEGSKA come from the germline V gene (reference sequence). The CDR3 loop spans 15 amino acids. The DNA for the CDR3 is TGCAGTGCTAGAGAACCGGGGATCTCTGGAAACACCATATATTTT. Amino acid sequence: CSAREPGISGNTIYF.